The T cell receptor beta chain under discussion was sequenced for a study of vaccination and CD4 T cells after COVID-19. Study-level background: Control cultures were given a CEFX pool, an HIV-1 Nef pool, or no peptide. Overall study results and limits: The median SARS-CoV-2-reactive clonotype number increased from about 20 to 38, without statistical significance.

Treatment of the sample: roughly nine-day PBMC culture with coronavirus spike peptide pools or control peptides (ViraFEST assay). Samples of CD4+ T cells were obtained from the unexposed donor before the COVID-19 pandemic (2011-2018). This clonotype was observed a handful of times. Its antigen is currently unknown. With the Oncomine TCR Beta short-read assay, DNA from cultured CD4+ T cells was sequenced. TCRdb passed the PCR reads through MiXCR, listing each CDR3 protein once. The sample contains 6,000 to 7,500 distinct CDR3 sequences, approximately 38% of which appear only once. This CDR3 is 16 amino acids long. CDR1 SGHAT and CDR2 FQNNGV come from the germline V gene. Losses at the gene ends were 2 bases for V and 2 bases for J; bases not matched to a gene: 7.

The sample taken for sequencing was CD4+ T cells from blood, cultured in vitro. The chain has TRBV11-2 and TRBJ2-7, with 9 bases identical to TRBD1. The TCR was taken from a human donor in good health. CDR3 bases: TGTGCCAGCAGCTTAACGTTAACAGGGGGCCCCTACGAGCAGTACTTC. This sequence encodes CASSLTLTGGPYEQYF.